Listed below are T cell receptor beta chains from one sample, sequenced in a study of PD-1 blockade in classical Hodgkin lymphoma. The repertoire was sequenced with immunoSEQ multiplex PCR; TCRdb's copy has only in-frame clones and lacks some. The table lists roughly 50,000 clones, around 87% of them singletons. The sample was peripheral blood mononuclear cells (PBMCs), taken before the fourth cycle of nivolumab. Source of these receptors: a human donor with classical Hodgkin lymphoma. Both conserved end residues are part of each CDR3. Clone sizes are given selectively: once, few, many, or a class where the clone is expanded.

clone_size v_call cdr3_aa
NA TRBV5-1 CASSRGQYAYEQYF
NA TRBV20-1 CSGASGYEQYF
NA TRBV9 CASSATGTGPSYEQYF
NA TRBV5-4 CASSFTRTSGTYEQYF
NA TRBV5-1 CASSLTTGGQPQHF
NA TRBV6-1 CASSEAHPPINQPQHF
NA TRBV7-9 CASSLRYLGQGVYTEAFF
NA TRBV14 CASSRWTAGTDTQYF
NA TRBV4-1 CASSQDTPQLTLDTQYF
NA TRBV30 CAWSAEQGLNSPLHF
NA TRBV14 CASSQARPGQGTDTQYF
NA TRBV29-1 CSVLTGSGNSPLHF
once TRBV5-1 CASTLAGGSMRQQFF
few TRBV11-2 CASSPRTLPSYEQYF
NA TRBV9 CASSETGGNEKLFF
NA TRBV30 CAWADNLAYEQYF
NA TRBV15 CATSRDLNTQYF
NA TRBV5-4 CASSLIASAGEQYF
NA TRBV5-5 CASSLAWNTEAFF
NA TRBV2 CASRKTQRNTEAFF
NA TRBV29-1 CSVDRGMGGYTF
NA TRBV10-2 CASSVLDREQYF
NA TRBV5-1 CASSDSARGTEAFF
NA TRBV4-1 CASSGTGYELEKLFF
NA TRBV25-1 CASSRSPGNQPQHF
once TRBV7-9 CASSLVYEQYF
NA TRBV9 CASSVDDRTGEFF
NA TRBV7-9 CASSLRQGKHGNEQFF
NA TRBV19 CASSIADRENQPQHF
NA TRBV4-2 CASSHVQETQYF
NA TRBV6-4 CASSERERRPTRNQPQHF
NA TRBV5-6 CASSLVTADNNEQFF
NA TRBV11-3 CASSRHLMSYEQYF
NA TRBV18 CASSSYQANTEAFF
NA TRBV5-1 CASTFFTPRDEQFF
NA TRBV5-1 CASSPGVFQETQYF
NA TRBV11-3 CASSLASSETQYF
NA TRBV10-2 CASSGLASSTDTQYF
once TRBV5-4 CASSFPATYEQYF
NA TRBV6-6 CASRGQGNGKEKLFF
NA TRBV7-9 CASSLVRGYNEKLFF
NA TRBV11-2 CASRRQETQYF
NA TRBV27 CASSLYNEQFF
NA TRBV6-1 CASSESMWSGTQYF
NA TRBV9 CASSEQEPRSGNTIYF
NA TRBV4-1 CASSHYLDRLYEQYF
NA TRBV30 CAWSRWRLAGLTSSYNEQFF
NA TRBV5-5 CASSFDSQHTGELFF
NA TRBV4-1 CASTPGGGSNQPQHF
NA TRBV11-3 CASSLTSGSPEQYF
NA TRBV29-1 CSVYRVDIQYF
NA TRBV4-2 CASSPRAEGLSFEQYF
NA TRBV6-6 CASSTTYEQYF
NA TRBV5-1 CASSFYSLLYEQYF
NA TRBV27 CASSFLDSETQYF
few TRBV6-5 CASRATGGRQPQHF
NA TRBV2 CASSERASQETQYF
NA TRBV6-1 CASSEPSTQYF